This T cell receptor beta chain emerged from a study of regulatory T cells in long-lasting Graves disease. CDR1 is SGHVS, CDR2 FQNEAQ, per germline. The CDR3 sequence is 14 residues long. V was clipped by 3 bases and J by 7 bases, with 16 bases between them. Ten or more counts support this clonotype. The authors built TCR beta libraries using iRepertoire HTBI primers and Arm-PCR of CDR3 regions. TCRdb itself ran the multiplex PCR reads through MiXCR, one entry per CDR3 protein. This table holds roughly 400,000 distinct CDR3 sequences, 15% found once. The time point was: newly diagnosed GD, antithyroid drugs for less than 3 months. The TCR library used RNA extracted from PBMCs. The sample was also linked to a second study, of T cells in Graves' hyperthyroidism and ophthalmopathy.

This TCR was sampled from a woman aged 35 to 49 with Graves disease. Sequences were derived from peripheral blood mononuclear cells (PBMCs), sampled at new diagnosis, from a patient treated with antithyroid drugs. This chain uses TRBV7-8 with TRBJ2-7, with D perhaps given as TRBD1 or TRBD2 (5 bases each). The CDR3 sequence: CASSFASRDGEQYF. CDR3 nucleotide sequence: TGTGCCAGCAGCTTTGCGTCAAGGGACGGGGAGCAGTACTTC.